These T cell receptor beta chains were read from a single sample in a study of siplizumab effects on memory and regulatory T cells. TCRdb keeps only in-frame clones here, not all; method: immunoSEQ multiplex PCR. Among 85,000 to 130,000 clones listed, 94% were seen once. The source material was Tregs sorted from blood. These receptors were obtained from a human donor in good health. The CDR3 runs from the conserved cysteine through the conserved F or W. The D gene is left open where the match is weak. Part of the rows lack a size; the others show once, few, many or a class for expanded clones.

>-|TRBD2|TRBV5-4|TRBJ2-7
TGTGCCAGCAGCTTGACTAGCGGGAGATACCAGCAGTACTTC
CASSLTSGRYQQYF
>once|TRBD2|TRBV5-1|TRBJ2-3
TGCGCCAGCAGCTTGCCCCCTTTTGATAGCGGGAGCACAGATACGCAGTATTTT
CASSLPPFDSGSTDTQYF
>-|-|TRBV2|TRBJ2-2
TGTGCCAGCAGTACCCGGATCGGGGGGGAGCTGTTTTTT
CASSTRIGGELFF
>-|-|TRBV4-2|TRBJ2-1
TGTGCCAGCAGCCAACTCGGGTCGAGAGGGTCCTACAATGAGCAGTTCTTC
CASSQLGSRGSYNEQFF
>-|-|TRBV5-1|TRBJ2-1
TGCGCCAGCAGCCCCCTAGCGCCATACAATGAGCAGTTCTTC
CASSPLAPYNEQFF
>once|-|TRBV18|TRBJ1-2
TGTGCCAGCTCACCACTAAGGGACGGAGAGAACTATGGCTACACCTTC
CASSPLRDGENYGYTF
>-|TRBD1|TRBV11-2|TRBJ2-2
TGTGCCAGCAGCTTTGGACAGGGAACCGGGGAGCTGTTTTTT
CASSFGQGTGELFF
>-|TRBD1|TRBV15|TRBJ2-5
TGTGCCACCAGCAGAGTAACAGGGGGATTGGTGCCCCAGTACTTC
CATSRVTGGLVPQYF
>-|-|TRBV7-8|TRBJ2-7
TGTGCCAGCAGCACAGGACAGTACGAGCAGTACTTC
CASSTGQYEQYF
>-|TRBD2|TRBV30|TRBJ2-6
TGTGCCTGGAAGGCGGGGGGATTTCTTTCTGGGGCCAACGTCCTGACTTTC
CAWKAGGFLSGANVLTF